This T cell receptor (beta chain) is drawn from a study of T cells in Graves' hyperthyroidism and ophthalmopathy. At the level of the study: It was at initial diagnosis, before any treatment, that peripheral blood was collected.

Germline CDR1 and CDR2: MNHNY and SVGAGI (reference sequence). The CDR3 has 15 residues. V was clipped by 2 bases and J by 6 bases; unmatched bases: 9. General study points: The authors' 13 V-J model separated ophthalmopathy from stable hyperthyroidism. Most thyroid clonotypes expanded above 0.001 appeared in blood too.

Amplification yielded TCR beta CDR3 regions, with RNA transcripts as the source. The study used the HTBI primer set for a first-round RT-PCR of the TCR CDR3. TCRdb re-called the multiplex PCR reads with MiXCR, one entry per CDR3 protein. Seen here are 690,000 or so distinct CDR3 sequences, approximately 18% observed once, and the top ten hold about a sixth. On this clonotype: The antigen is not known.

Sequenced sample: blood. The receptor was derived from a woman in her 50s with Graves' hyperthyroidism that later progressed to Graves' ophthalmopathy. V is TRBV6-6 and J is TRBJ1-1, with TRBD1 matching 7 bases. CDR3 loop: CASSYLTGSNAEAFF. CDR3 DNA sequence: TGTGCCAGCAGTTACCTGACAGGGAGTAACGCTGAAGCTTTCTTT.